The 9 T cell receptor beta chains in this list originate from one sample, sequenced in a study of beta chain features in type 1 diabetes. Study-wide results and caveats: TCRB CDR3s from Type 1 diabetes patients were moderately but significantly shorter in all four CD4+ subsets.

Expressed TCRB transcripts were sequenced because the entire RNA isolate underwent reverse transcription. Method: immunoSEQ multiplex PCR; TCRdb's copy keeps in-frame clones and lacks some. The sample has 200,000 to 250,000 clones, around 14% seen once. The antigens of these receptors remain unknown. The specimen sequenced was naive CD4+ T cells from blood. These receptor sequences come from a man in his thirties or forties with type 1 diabetes.

This chain uses TRBV9 with TRBJ2-5; D not certain. The CDR3 extends over 12 amino acids. Trimming stripped 3 bases from V and 2 bases from J, with 5 bases between. CDR1 is SGDLS and CDR2 is YYNGEE in the germline V gene. The CDR3 DNA reads TGTGCCAGCAGCGCCCAACAAGAGACCCAGTACTTC. This encodes CASSAQQETQYF.

This chain connects TRBV30 to TRBJ1-1, with TRBD1 matching 10 bases. This CDR3 is 13 amino acids long. Germline V gene sequence: CDR1 GTSNPN, CDR2 SVGIG (reference sequence). V was pared by 5 bases and J by 3 bases, with 3 bases of the junction left unmatched. The CDR3 is CAWDRGQHTEAFF. CDR3 sequence (DNA): TGTGCCTGGGACAGGGGGCAGCACACTGAAGCTTTCTTT.

V gene TRBV6-1 combines with J gene TRBJ2-5; D may be TRBD2 (6 bases). The germline CDR1 and CDR2 sequences are MNHNS and SASEGT. The CDR3 length is 14 residues. Trimming removed 2 bases at V and 5 bases at J, with 12 bases between. This chain's CDR3 is CASSERGGVETQYF. The CDR3 DNA reads TGTGCCAGCAGTGAACGTGGAGGGGTGGAGACCCAGTACTTC.

The CDR3 DNA sequence: TGTGCCAGCACTCTACAGGGAGGGTGGAATCAGCCCCAGCATTTT. It specifies CASTLQGGWNQPQHF. The rearrangement uses TRBV6-1 and TRBJ1-5; D might be TRBD1 (6 bases). CDR3 size: 15 residues. V was shortened by 7 bases and J by 4 bases, with 17 bases between the two germline ends. Germline V lookup: CDR1 MNHNS, CDR2 SASEGT.

CDR3 region: CASSPPGQEKWTQYF. CDR3 nucleotides: TGTGCCAGCTCACCACCAGGACAGGAGAAATGGACCCAGTACTTC. This chain joins TRBV18 and TRBJ2-5, with 7 bases lining up with TRBD1. From germline, CDR1 is KGHSH and CDR2 LQKENI. Unmatched junction bases numbered 8, after V lost 0 bases and J lost 7 bases. The CDR3 runs 15 residues.

The CDR3 is CASSLQTGIKNIQYF. The CDR3 DNA sequence: TGTGCCAGCAGCCTACAGACAGGGATCAAAAACATTCAGTACTTC. This chain connects TRBV7-2 to TRBJ2-4; TRBD1 agrees at 7 bases. Germline V gene lookup returns CDR1 SGHTA and CDR2 FQGNSA. The CDR3 spans 15 residues. Germline trimming cut 5 bases from V and 3 bases from J; bases unmatched to any gene: 7.

This chain joins TRBV6-6 and TRBJ1-2; 9 bases are shared with TRBD1. The V gene's germline CDR1 is MNHNY and CDR2 SVGAGI (reference sequence). CDR3 length equals 14 residues. Trimming cost V 6 bases and J 4 bases; bases outside gene matches: 6. DNA of the CDR3: TGTGCCAGCAGCCCGGACAGGGGAGGCTATGGCTACACCTTC. Its protein product is CASSPDRGGYGYTF.

The chain links TRBV5-1 to TRBJ1-6, with D unresolved. This CDR3 comprises 13 residues. V was shortened by 3 bases and J by 7 bases, with 8 bases between the two germline ends. Germline assignment: CDR1 SGHRS and CDR2 YFSETQ. The CDR3 coding sequence is TGCGCCAGCAGCTCGTCGGAGAATTCACCCCTCCACTTT. Protein: CASSSSENSPLHF.

This clone has only a few counts. This chain connects TRBV19 to TRBJ2-5; possible D gene TRBD1, 6 bases. Trimming took 2 bases from V and 5 from J, leaving 15 bases between them. The CDR3 consists of 15 residues. Germline CDR1 LNHDA, CDR2 SQIVND (reference sequence). The CDR3 region has the DNA TGTGCCAGTAGTATATATCAGGGGAGTGGGGAGACCCAGTACTTC. Translation gives CASSIYQGSGETQYF.